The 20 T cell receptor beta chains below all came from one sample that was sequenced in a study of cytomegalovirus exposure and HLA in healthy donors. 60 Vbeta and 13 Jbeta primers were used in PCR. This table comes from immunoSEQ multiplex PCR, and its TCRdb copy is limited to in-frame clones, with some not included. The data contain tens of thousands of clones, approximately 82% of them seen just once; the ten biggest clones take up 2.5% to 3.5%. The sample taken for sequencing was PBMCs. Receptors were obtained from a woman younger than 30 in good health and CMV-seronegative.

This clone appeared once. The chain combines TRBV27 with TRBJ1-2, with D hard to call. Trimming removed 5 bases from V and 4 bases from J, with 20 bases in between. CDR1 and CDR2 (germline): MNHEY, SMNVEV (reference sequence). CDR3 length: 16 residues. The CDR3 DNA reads TGTGCCAGCAGTCCAACAACGACACCCCTCTCCTATGGCTACACCTTC. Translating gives CASSPTTTPLSYGYTF.

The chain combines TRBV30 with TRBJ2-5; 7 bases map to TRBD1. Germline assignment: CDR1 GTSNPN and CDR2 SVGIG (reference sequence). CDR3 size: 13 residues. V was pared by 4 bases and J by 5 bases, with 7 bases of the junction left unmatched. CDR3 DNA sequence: TGTGCCTGGACTAGACAGGGTAGGGAGACCCAGTACTTC. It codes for CAWTRQGRETQYF.

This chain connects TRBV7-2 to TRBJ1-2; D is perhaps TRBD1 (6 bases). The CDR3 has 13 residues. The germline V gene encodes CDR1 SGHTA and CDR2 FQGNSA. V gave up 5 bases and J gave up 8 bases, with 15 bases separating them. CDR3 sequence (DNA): TGTGCCAGCAGCCTACAGGGTTCAGGAGGCTACACCTTC. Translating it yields CASSLQGSGGYTF.

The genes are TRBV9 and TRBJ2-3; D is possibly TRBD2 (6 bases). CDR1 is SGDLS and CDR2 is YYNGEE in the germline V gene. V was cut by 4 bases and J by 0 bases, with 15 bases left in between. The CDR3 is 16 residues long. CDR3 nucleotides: TGTGCCAGCAGCAGTAGGGACTCCCCTAGCACAGATACGCAGTATTTT. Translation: CASSSRDSPSTDTQYF.

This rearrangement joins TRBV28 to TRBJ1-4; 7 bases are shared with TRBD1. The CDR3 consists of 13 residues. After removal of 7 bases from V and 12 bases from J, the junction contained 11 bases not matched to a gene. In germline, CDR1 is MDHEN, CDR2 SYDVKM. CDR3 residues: CASNTDRDGELFF. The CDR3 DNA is TGTGCCAGCAATACCGACAGGGACGGTGAACTGTTTTTT.

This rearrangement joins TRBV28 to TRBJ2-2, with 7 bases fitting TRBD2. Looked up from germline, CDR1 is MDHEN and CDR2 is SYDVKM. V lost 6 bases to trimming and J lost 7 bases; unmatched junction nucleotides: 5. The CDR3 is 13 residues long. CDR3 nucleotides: TGTGCCAGCAGGCGCGGGGGAATCGGGGAGCTGTTTTTT. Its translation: CASRRGGIGELFF. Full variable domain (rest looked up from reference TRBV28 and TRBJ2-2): DVKVTQSSRYLVKRTGEKVFLECVQDMDHENMFWYRQDPGLGLRLIYFSYDVKMKEKGDIPEGYSVSREKKERFSLILESASTNQTSMYLCASRRGGIGELFFGEGSRLTVL.

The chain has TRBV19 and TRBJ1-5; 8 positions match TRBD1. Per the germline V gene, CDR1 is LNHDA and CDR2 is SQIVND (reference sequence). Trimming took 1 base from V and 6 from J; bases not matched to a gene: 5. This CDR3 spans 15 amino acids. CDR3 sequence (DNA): TGTGCCAGTAGTATAGTTCACAGGGGGGGTCAGCCCCAGCATTTT. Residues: CASSIVHRGGQPQHF.

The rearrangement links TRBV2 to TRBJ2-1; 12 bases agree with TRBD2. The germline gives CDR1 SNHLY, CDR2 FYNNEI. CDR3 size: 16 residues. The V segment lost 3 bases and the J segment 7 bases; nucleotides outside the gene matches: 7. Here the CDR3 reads CASSEQTSGSTNEQFF. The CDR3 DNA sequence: TGTGCCAGCAGTGAGCAGACTAGCGGGAGTACAAATGAGCAGTTCTTC.

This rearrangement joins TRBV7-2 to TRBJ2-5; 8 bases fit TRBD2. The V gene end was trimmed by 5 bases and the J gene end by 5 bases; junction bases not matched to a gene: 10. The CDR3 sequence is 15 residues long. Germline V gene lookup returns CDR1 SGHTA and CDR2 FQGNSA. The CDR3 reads CASSPGLVQGETQYF. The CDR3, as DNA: TGTGCCAGCAGCCCGGGACTAGTCCAGGGGGAGACCCAGTACTTC.

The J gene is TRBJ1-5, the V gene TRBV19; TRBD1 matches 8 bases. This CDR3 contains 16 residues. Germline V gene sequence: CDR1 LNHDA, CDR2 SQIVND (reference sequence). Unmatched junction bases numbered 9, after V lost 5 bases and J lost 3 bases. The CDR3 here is CASSGGGTGYNQPQHF. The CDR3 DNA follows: TGTGCCAGTAGTGGAGGTGGGACAGGATACAATCAGCCCCAGCATTTT.

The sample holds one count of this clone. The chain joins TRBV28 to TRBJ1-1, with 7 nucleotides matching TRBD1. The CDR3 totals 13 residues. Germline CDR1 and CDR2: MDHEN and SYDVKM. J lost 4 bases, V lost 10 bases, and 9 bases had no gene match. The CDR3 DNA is TGTGCCATCATGGGCTGGGACAGCACTGAAGCTTTCTTT. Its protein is CAIMGWDSTEAFF.

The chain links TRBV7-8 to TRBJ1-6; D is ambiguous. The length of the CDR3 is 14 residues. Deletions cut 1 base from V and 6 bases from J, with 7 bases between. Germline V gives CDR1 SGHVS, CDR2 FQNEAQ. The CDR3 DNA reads TGTGCCAGCAGCTTAGTTATATCTAATTCACCCCTCCACTTT. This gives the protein CASSLVISNSPLHF.

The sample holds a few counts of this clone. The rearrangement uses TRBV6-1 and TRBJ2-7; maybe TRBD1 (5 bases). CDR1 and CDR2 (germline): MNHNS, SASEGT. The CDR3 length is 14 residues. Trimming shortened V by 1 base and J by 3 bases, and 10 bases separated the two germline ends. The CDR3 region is CASSEVQGNYEQYF. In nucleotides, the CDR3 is TGTGCCAGCAGTGAAGTGCAGGGAAACTACGAGCAGTACTTC.

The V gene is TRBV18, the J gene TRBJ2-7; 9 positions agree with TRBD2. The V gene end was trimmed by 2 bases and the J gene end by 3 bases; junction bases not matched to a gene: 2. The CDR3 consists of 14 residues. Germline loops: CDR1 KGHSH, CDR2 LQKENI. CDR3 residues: CASSPAGGNYEQYF. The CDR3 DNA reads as TGTGCCAGCTCACCAGCGGGAGGGAACTACGAGCAGTACTTC.

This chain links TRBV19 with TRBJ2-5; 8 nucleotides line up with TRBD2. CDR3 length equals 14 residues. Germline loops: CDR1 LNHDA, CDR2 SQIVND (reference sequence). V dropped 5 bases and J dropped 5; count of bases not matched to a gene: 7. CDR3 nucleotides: TGTGCCAGTAGTGAGGCGGGAGGATTCGAGACCCAGTACTTC. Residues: CASSEAGGFETQYF.

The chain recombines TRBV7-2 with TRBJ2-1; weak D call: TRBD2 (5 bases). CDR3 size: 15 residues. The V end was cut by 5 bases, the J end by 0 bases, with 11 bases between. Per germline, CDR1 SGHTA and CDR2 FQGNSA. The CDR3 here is CASSTDSSSYNEQFF. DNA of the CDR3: TGTGCCAGCAGCACGGACTCGAGCTCCTACAATGAGCAGTTCTTC.

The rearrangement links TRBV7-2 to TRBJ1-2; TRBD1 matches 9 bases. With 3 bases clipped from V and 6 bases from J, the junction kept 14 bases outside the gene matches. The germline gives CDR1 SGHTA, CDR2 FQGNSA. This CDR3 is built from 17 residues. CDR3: CASSLDYTGGRPHGYTF. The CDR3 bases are TGTGCCAGCAGCTTGGACTATACAGGGGGCAGACCGCATGGCTACACCTTC. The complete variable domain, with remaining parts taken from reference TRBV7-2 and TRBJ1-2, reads GAGVSQSPSNKVTEKGKDVELRCDPISGHTALYWYRQSLGQGLEFLIYFQGNSAPDKSGLPSDRFSAERTGGSVSTLTIQRTQQEDSAVYLCASSLDYTGGRPHGYTFGSGTRLTVV.

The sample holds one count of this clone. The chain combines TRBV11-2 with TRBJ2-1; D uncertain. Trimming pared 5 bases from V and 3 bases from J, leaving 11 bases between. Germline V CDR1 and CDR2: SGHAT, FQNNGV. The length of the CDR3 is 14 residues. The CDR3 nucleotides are TGTGCCAGCAGCCCCCTTTTTAGCTACAATGAGCAGTTCTTC. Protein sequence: CASSPLFSYNEQFF.

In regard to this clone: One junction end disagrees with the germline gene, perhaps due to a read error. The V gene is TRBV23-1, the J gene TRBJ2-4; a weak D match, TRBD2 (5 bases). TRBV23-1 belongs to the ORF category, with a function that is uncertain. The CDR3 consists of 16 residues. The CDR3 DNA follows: TGCGCCAGCAGTCCGTCCGGGGTTTTAGTCAAAAACAGTCAGTACTTC. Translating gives CASSPSGVLVKNSQYF.

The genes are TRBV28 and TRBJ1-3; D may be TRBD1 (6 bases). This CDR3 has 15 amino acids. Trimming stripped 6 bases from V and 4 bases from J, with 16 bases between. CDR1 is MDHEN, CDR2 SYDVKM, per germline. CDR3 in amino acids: CASSPPTGLGNTIYF. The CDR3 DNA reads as TGTGCCAGCAGCCCCCCCACAGGGCTCGGAAACACCATATATTTT.